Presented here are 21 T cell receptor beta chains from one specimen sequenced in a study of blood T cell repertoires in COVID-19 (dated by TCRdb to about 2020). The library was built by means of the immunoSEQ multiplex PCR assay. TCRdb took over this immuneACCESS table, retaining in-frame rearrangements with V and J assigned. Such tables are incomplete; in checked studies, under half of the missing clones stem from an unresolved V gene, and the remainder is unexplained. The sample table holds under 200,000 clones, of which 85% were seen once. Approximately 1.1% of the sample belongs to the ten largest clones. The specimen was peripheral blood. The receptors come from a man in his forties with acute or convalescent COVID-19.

In DNA form, the CDR3 reads TGTGCCAGCAGCTCCTCCCTAGCGGGGAGGTACGAGCAGTACTTC. Protein sequence: CASSSSLAGRYEQYF. V gene TRBV7-2 combines with J gene TRBJ2-7; 9 nucleotides line up with TRBD2. V trimming: 4 bases; J trimming: 4 bases; junction bases outside the gene matches: 8. CDR3 length equals 15 residues. CDR1 is SGHTA, CDR2 FQGNSA, per germline.

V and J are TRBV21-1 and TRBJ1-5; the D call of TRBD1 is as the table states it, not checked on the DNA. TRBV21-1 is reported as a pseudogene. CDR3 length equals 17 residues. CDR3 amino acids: CASSKEGKGQGVWPQHF. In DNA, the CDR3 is TGTGCCAGCAGCAAAGAGGGTAAGGGACAGGGGGTTTGGCCCCAGCATTTT.

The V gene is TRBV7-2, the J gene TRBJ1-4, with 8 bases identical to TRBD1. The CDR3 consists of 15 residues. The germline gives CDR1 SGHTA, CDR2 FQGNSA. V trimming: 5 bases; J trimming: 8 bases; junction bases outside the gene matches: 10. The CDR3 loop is CASSPGGRGKEKLFF. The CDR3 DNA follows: TGTGCCAGCAGCCCAGGGGGCCGCGGAAAAGAAAAACTGTTTTTT.

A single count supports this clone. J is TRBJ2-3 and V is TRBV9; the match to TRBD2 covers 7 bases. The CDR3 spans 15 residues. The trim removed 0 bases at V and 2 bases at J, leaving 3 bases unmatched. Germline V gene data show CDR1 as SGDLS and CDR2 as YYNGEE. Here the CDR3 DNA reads TGTGCCAGCAGCGTAGGAGCGGGGCTCACAGATACGCAGTATTTT. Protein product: CASSVGAGLTDTQYF.

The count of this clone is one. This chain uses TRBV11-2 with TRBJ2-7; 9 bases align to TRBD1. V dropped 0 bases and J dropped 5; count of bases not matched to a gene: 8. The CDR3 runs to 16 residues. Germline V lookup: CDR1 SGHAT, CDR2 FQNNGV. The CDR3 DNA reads TGTGCCAGCAGCTTAGATCCCGGGACAGGGTGGCACGAGCAGTACTTC. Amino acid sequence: CASSLDPGTGWHEQYF.

Here the CDR3 reads CASSQDNGAGDYNEQFF. The CDR3 DNA follows: TGTGCCAGCAGCCAAGATAACGGAGCGGGGGATTACAATGAGCAGTTCTTC. V and J are TRBV4-2 and TRBJ2-1, with 8 bases that match TRBD2. CDR1 is LGHNA and CDR2 is YNFKEQ in the germline V gene. This CDR3 is 17 amino acids long. Unmatched junction bases numbered 8, after V lost 0 bases and J lost 4 bases.

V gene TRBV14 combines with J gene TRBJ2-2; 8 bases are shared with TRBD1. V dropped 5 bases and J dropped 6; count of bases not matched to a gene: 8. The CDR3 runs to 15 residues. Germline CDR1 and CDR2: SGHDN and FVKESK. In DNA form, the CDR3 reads TGTGCCAGCAGCACACGGACAGGGAAGGCCGGGGAGCTGTTTTTT. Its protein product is CASSTRTGKAGELFF.

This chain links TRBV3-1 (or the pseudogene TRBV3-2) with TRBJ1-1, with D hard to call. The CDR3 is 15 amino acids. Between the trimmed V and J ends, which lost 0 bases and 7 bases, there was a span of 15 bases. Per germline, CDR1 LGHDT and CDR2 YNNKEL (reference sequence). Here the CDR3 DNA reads TGTGCCAGCAGCCAAGATAGGACCGGAGGGAGTGAAGCTTTCTTT. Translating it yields CASSQDRTGGSEAFF.

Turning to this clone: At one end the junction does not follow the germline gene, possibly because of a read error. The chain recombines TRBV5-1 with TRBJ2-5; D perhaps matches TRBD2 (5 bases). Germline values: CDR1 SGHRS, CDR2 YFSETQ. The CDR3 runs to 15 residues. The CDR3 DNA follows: TGCGCCAGCAGCTTGACCCCACTAGGCCAAGGGACCCAGTACTTC. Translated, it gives CASSLTPLGQGTQYF.

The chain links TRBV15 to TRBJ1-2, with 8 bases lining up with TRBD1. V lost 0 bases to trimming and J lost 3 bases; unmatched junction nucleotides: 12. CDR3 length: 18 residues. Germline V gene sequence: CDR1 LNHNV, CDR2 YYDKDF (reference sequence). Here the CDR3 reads CATSRDVDRGSVDYGYTF. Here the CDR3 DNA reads TGTGCCACCAGCAGAGATGTCGACAGGGGATCAGTAGACTATGGCTACACCTTC.

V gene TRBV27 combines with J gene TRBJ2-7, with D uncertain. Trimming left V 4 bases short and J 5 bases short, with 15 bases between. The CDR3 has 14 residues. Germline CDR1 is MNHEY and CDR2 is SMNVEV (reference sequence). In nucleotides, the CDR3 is TGTGCCAGCAGTTACGGTGGGCGATCCGACGAGCAGTACTTC. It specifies CASSYGGRSDEQYF.

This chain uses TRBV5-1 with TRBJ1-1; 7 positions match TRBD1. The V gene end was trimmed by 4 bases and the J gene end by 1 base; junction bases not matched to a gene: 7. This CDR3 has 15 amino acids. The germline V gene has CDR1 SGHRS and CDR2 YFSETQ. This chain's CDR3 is CASSDRTGGNTEAFF. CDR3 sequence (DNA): TGCGCCAGCAGCGATAGGACAGGTGGGAACACTGAAGCTTTCTTT. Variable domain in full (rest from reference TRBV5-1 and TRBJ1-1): KAGVTQTPRYLIKTRGQQVTLSCSPISGHRSVSWYQQTPGQGLQFLFEYFSETQRNKGNFPGRFSGRQFSNSRSEMNVSTLELGDSALYLCASSDRTGGNTEAFFGQGTRLTVV.

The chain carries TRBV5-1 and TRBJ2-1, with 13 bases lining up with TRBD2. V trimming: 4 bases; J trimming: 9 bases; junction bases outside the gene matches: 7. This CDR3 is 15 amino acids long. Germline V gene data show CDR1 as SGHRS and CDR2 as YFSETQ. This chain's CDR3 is CASSLPGLAGSEQFF. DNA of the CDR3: TGCGCCAGCAGCCTCCCGGGACTAGCGGGGAGTGAGCAGTTCTTC. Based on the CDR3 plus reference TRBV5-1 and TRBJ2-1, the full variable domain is KAGVTQTPRYLIKTRGQQVTLSCSPISGHRSVSWYQQTPGQGLQFLFEYFSETQRNKGNFPGRFSGRQFSNSRSEMNVSTLELGDSALYLCASSLPGLAGSEQFFGPGTRLTVL.

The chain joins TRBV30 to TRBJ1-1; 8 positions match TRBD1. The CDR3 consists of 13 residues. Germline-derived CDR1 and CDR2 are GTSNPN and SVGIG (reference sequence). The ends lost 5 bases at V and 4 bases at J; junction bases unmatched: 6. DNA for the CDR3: TGTGCCTGGGCGTCAGGGGGCGGCACTGAAGCTTTCTTT. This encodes CAWASGGGTEAFF.

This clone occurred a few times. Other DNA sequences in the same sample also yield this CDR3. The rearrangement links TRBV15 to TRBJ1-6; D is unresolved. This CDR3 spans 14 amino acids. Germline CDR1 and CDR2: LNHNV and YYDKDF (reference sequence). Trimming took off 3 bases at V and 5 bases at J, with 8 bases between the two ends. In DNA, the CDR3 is TGTGCCACCAGCAGGGCCGGGGATAATTCACCCCTCCACTTT. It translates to CATSRAGDNSPLHF.

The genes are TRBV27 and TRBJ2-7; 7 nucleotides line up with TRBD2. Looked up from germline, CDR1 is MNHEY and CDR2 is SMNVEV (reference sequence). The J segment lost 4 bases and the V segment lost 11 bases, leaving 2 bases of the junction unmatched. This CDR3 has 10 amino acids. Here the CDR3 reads CAVGGYEQYF. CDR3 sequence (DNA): TGTGCCGTGGGGGGGTACGAGCAGTACTTC.

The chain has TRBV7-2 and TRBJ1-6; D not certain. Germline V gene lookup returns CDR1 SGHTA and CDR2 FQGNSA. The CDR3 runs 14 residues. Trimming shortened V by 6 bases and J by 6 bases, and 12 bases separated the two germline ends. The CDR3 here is CASSSPGFNSPLHF. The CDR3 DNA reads TGTGCCAGCAGTTCCCCGGGGTTTAATTCACCCCTCCACTTT.

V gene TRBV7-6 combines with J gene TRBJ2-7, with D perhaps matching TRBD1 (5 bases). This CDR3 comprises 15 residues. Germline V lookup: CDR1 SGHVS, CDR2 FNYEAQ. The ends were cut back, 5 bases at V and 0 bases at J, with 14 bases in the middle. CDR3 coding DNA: TGTGCCAGCAGCCCCGTGGCAGGGATCTCCTACGAGCAGTACTTC. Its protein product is CASSPVAGISYEQYF.

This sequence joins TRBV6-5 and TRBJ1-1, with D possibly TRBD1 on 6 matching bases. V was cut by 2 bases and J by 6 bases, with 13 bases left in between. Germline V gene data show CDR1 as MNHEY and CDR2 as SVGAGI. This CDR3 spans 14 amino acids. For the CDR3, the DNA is TGTGCCAGCAGTTACGTCTCAGGGGTATCTGAAGCTTTCTTT. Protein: CASSYVSGVSEAFF.

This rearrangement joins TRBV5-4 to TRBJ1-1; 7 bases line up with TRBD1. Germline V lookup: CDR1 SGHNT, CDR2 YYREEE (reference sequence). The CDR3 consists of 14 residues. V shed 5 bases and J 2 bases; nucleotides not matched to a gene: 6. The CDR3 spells CASRNDRANTEAFF. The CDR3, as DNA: TGTGCCAGCAGAAATGACAGGGCAAACACTGAAGCTTTCTTT.

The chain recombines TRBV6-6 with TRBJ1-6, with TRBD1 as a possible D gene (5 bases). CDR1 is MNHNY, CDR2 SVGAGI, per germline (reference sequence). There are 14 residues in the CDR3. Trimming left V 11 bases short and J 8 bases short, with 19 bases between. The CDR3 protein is CASEQARPDSPLHF. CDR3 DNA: TGTGCCTCGGAACAGGCGAGGCCCGATTCACCCCTCCACTTT.